Each of the 10 T cell receptor beta chains below was sequenced from the same sample in a study of cytomegalovirus exposure and HLA in healthy donors. 13 Jbeta primers and 60 Vbeta primers were used for the PCR. Repertoires were generated with immunoSEQ multiplex PCR, while TCRdb's copy carries only in-frame clones and drops some. The profile shows around 120,000 clones, approximately 84% of them singletons. What was sequenced was PBMCs. The source is a woman in her 40s in good health and CMV-seronegative.

As to this clone: The identical CDR3 is also encoded by other nucleotide sequences in the sample. The chain joins TRBV30 to TRBJ2-3; D perhaps matches TRBD2 (6 bases). The CDR3 is 12 residues long. Trimming left V 1 base short and J 6 bases short, with 8 bases between. Looked up from germline, CDR1 is GTSNPN and CDR2 is SVGIG (reference sequence). The CDR3 DNA is TGTGCCTGGAGTGGCAGCGGGGATACGCAGTATTTT. Amino acids: CAWSGSGDTQYF.

This sequence joins TRBV28 and TRBJ1-4; 8 bases are a match to TRBD1. The germline V gene has CDR1 MDHEN and CDR2 SYDVKM. The CDR3 spans 13 residues. J was trimmed by 7 bases and V by 8 bases; bases with no gene match: 6. The CDR3 spells CASLDRVSEKLFF. The CDR3 DNA follows: TGTGCCAGCCTGGACAGGGTTAGTGAAAAACTGTTTTTT.

In this sample, this clone turned up once. This rearrangement joins TRBV28 to TRBJ1-2; TRBD1 might be the D (5 bases). Looked up from germline, CDR1 is MDHEN and CDR2 is SYDVKM. This CDR3 has 16 residues. Trimming left V 5 bases short and J 4 bases short, with 20 bases between. The DNA of the CDR3 is TGTGCCAGCAGTGCCGACAGTCTGTCCTCCGGCTATGGCTACACCTTC. It encodes CASSADSLSSGYGYTF.

This chain uses TRBV7-8 with TRBJ2-7; D unresolved. The V and J ends lost 0 bases and 3 bases respectively, with 9 bases between them. The CDR3 runs 14 residues. The V gene's germline CDR1 is SGHVS and CDR2 FQNEAQ. The CDR3 DNA sequence: TGTGCCAGCAGCTTAGCCCCACAAGACTACGAGCAGTACTTC. As protein: CASSLAPQDYEQYF. Looking up the rest from reference TRBV7-8 and TRBJ2-7 gives the full variable domain: GAGVSQSPRYKVAKRGQDVALRCDPISGHVSLFWYQQALGQGPEFLTYFQNEAQLDKSGLPSDRFFAERPEGSVSTLKIQRTQQEDSAVYLCASSLAPQDYEQYFGPGTRLTVT.

This rearrangement joins TRBV29-1 to TRBJ1-2; D is uncertain. Trimming removed 4 bases from V and 6 bases from J, with 15 bases in between. Per the germline V gene, CDR1 is SQVTM and CDR2 is ANQGSEA. The CDR3 sequence is 13 residues long. The CDR3 protein is CSVVGEKVDGYTF. CDR3 DNA: TGCAGCGTTGTCGGGGAAAAGGTGGATGGCTACACCTTC.

About this clone: The sample has other DNA sequences that encode this CDR3 too. The chain recombines TRBV9 with TRBJ1-2; D is uncertain. This CDR3 has 12 amino acids. Germline CDR1 SGDLS, CDR2 YYNGEE. V gave up 0 bases and J gave up 4 bases, with 4 bases separating them. The CDR3 bases are TGTGCCAGCAGCGTAGGAGGCTATGGCTACACCTTC. It codes for CASSVGGYGYTF.

The gene calls are TRBV7-3 and TRBJ2-2; perhaps TRBD2 as D (7 bases). The CDR3 length is 15 residues. Germline values: CDR1 SGHTA, CDR2 FQGTGA. Trimming removed 5 bases at V and 3 bases at J, with 13 bases between. The CDR3 protein is CASSVQGGDTGELFF. The CDR3 coding sequence is TGTGCCAGCAGCGTTCAAGGGGGGGACACCGGGGAGCTGTTTTTT.

The J gene is TRBJ2-1, the V gene TRBV10-3; D not certain. The germline CDR1 and CDR2 sequences are ENHRY and SYGVKD. The ends were cut back, 6 bases at V and 4 bases at J, with 10 bases in the middle. The CDR3 loop spans 13 amino acids. CDR3: CAIRTETYNEQFF. Here the CDR3 DNA reads TGTGCCATCAGAACGGAGACTTACAATGAGCAGTTCTTC.

The rearrangement uses TRBV9 and TRBJ2-2; 10 positions agree with TRBD1. This CDR3 contains 16 residues. The trim removed 4 bases at V and 3 bases at J, leaving 6 bases unmatched. CDR1 SGDLS and CDR2 YYNGEE come from the germline V gene. CDR3 sequence: CASSFGTGDHTGELFF. CDR3 in DNA: TGTGCCAGCAGCTTCGGGACAGGGGATCACACCGGGGAGCTGTTTTTT.

This chain joins TRBV27 and TRBJ2-1, with 10 nucleotides matching TRBD2. Germline V CDR1 and CDR2: MNHEY, SMNVEV (reference sequence). The junction had 14 bases not matched to a gene; V was cut back by 6 bases and J by 9 bases. The CDR3 consists of 16 residues. In nucleotides, the CDR3 is TGTGCCAGCAGCCCCTACAGCGGGAGGGCCCCCGGTGAGCAGTTCTTC. Translating gives CASSPYSGRAPGEQFF.